This section outlines one TCR beta chain sequence together with its context. Its matching antigen is unknown. This CDR3 is built from 14 residues. J was trimmed by 1 base and V by 5 bases; bases with no gene match: 5. CDR1 and CDR2 (germline): MNHEY, SMNVEV (reference sequence). This specimen belongs to a study of OX40 agonist ivuxolimab in advanced cancers. Study-wide background: In this trial design, patients received ivuxolimab intravenously at 0.01 to 10 mg/kg every 2 weeks. Study outcomes and limitations: At doses 0.1 to 3.0 mg/kg, CD4+ and CD8+ clones expanded. On average, a greater number of expanded clones characterised CD8+ T cells relative to CD4+. Partial responders treated at 0.1-3.0 mg/kg exhibited clonal expansion among the lowest measured.

The table came from immunoSEQ multiplex PCR; TCRdb's copy has only in-frame clones and leaves some out. Seen here are about 100,000 clones, about 96% observed once, and the top ten hold 2%. The receptor was isolated from an adult with an advanced solid tumor such as melanoma, head and neck, liver or kidney cancer. The chain is built from TRBV27 and TRBJ2-7, with 7 positions matching TRBD1. Sample: CD4+ or CD8+ T cells sorted from blood, taken in a trial of the OX40 agonist ivuxolimab. The CDR3 sequence is CASSPIQGSYEQYF. The DNA for the CDR3 is TGTGCCAGCAGTCCAATACAGGGGTCCTACGAGCAGTACTTC.